Here is one T cell receptor (beta chain) with its context. This entry belongs to a study of control samples from healthy donors and cancer patients. Profiled with immunoSEQ multiplex PCR; TCRdb holds only in-frame clones, not every one. The table records 110,000 to 150,000 clones, 90% to 95% of them present only once. J gave up 2 bases and V 4 bases, and 6 bases lay outside the gene matches. The CDR3 consists of 15 residues. Germline V gene sequence: CDR1 SNHLY, CDR2 FYNNEI. The sample consisted of blood. The clonotype was recovered from a man in his forties or fifties in good health. This chain connects TRBV2 to TRBJ2-3; 7 nucleotides match TRBD2. The CDR3 loop is CASSASAGDTDTQYF. The CDR3 region has the DNA TGTGCCAGCAGTGCCTCGGCGGGGGACACAGATACGCAGTATTTT. Together with reference TRBV2 and TRBJ2-3, the CDR3 gives the full variable domain: EPEVTQTPSHQVTQMGQEVILRCVPISNHLYFYWYRQILGQKVEFLVSFYNNEISEKSEIFDDQFSVERPDGSNFTLKIRSTKLEDSAMYFCASSASAGDTDTQYFGPGTRLTVL.